The 27 T cell receptor beta chains below were found in one sample sequenced in a study of cytomegalovirus exposure and HLA in healthy donors (dated 2017 in TCRdb). Libraries came from the immunoSEQ multiplex PCR assay. The multiplex PCR relied on a mix of 60 forward primers for TCR Vbeta segments and 13 reverse primers for TCR Jbeta segments. The table comes from immuneACCESS by way of TCRdb, which keeps in-frame sequences with V and J called. Part of the clones is missing from these tables; in studies checked, under half for an unresolved V gene and the rest for unknown reasons. The sample contains fewer than 100,000 clones, roughly three quarters of them found a single time. The ten largest clones add up to about 0.79% of the sample. The sample comprised PBMCs. The origin of the receptors is a woman aged 60-70 years in good health and CMV-seronegative.

The rearrangement joins TRBV11-2 to TRBJ2-5; D remains unclear. This CDR3 is built from 13 residues. V lost 3 bases to trimming and J lost 4 bases, with 9 bases between them. CDR1 and CDR2 (germline): SGHAT, FQNNGV. In DNA form, the CDR3 reads TGTGCCAGCAGCTTCAACTATGGAGAGACCCAGTACTTC. This gives the protein CASSFNYGETQYF.

CDR3 in amino acids: CASSFDRDTEAFF. The CDR3 nucleotides are TGCGCCAGCAGCTTTGACAGGGACACTGAAGCTTTCTTT. V gene TRBV5-1 combines with J gene TRBJ1-1; 7 bases are a match to TRBD1. Trimming at V came to 2 bases and at J to 3 bases, leaving 1 base not matched to a gene. The CDR3 runs to 13 residues. In germline, CDR1 is SGHRS, CDR2 YFSETQ.

This rearrangement joins TRBV6-6 to TRBJ2-1, with D unclear. Germline V lookup: CDR1 MNHNY, CDR2 SVGAGI (reference sequence). V shed 4 bases and J shed 4 bases, with 5 bases lying between them. CDR3 length: 12 amino acids. The CDR3: CASSFRYNEQFF. Here the CDR3 DNA reads TGTGCCAGCAGTTTTAGATACAATGAGCAGTTCTTC.

V usage is TRBV19 and J usage is TRBJ2-7; D possibly corresponds to TRBD2 (6 bases). V was shortened by 7 bases and J by 5 bases, with 9 bases between the two germline ends. The CDR3 sequence is 11 residues long. Germline V gene data show CDR1 as LNHDA and CDR2 as SQIVND (reference sequence). CDR3 amino acids: CASTEGNEQYF. The CDR3 DNA reads as TGTGCCAGTACGGAGGGAAACGAGCAGTACTTC.

The chain combines TRBV19 with TRBJ2-1, with 7 positions matching TRBD2. Per germline, CDR1 LNHDA and CDR2 SQIVND (reference sequence). J lost 9 bases, V lost 5 bases, and 7 bases had no gene match. This CDR3 is 13 amino acids long. The CDR3 nucleotides read TGTGCCAGTAGTTCGGTTGGGGAGGGTGAGCAGTTCTTC. Encoded protein: CASSSVGEGEQFF.

The chain couples TRBV6-1 to TRBJ1-2; 9 bases match TRBD1. V gave up 5 bases and J gave up 5 bases; unmatched junction bases: 6. The CDR3 loop spans 14 amino acids. CDR1 and CDR2 (germline): MNHNS, SASEGT. This CDR3 reads CASSSRQGGYGYTF. CDR3 sequence (DNA): TGTGCCAGCAGTTCACGACAGGGGGGGTATGGCTACACCTTC.

This clone was counted between two and nine times. The chain links TRBV19 to TRBJ1-2, with D tentatively TRBD1 (6 bases). The CDR3 runs 16 residues. CDR1 is LNHDA and CDR2 is SQIVND in the germline V gene (reference sequence). Trimming removed 6 bases at V and 4 bases at J, with 21 bases between. DNA of the CDR3: TGTGCCAGTAGCCCCGGGACACCTACTTCCCTCTATGGCTACACCTTC. Its translation is CASSPGTPTSLYGYTF. The whole variable domain, filled in from reference TRBV19 and TRBJ1-2, reads DGGITQSPKYLFRKEGQNVTLSCEQNLNHDAMYWYRQDPGQGLRLIYYSQIVNDFQKGDIAEGYSVSREKKESFPLTVTSAQKNPTAFYLCASSPGTPTSLYGYTFGSGTRLTVV.

This rearrangement joins TRBV5-1 to TRBJ2-7; a possible D gene is TRBD2 (7 bases). Germline loops: CDR1 SGHRS, CDR2 YFSETQ. CDR3 length: 13 residues. V lost 4 bases and J 5 bases, leaving 13 bases between the germline ends. The CDR3 region has the DNA TGCGCCAGCAGCCCCGGGGGGCAGAACGAGCAGTACTTC. It specifies CASSPGGQNEQYF.

The CDR3 spells CASRRRDTSNEQYF. As DNA, the CDR3 is TGTGCCAGCAGGCGACGGGACACAAGCAACGAGCAGTACTTC. This sequence joins TRBV6-5 and TRBJ2-7; D might be TRBD1 (6 bases). V was trimmed by 6 bases and J by 5 bases, leaving 17 bases between them. The V gene's germline CDR1 is MNHEY and CDR2 SVGAGI. There are 14 residues in the CDR3.

V usage is TRBV18 and J usage is TRBJ2-7, with 11 nucleotides matching TRBD2. Unmatched junction bases numbered 4, after V lost 3 bases and J lost 6 bases. CDR3 size: 14 residues. The germline gives CDR1 KGHSH, CDR2 LQKENI. The CDR3 coding sequence is TGTGCCAGCTCACCTAGCGGGGGGGCGGGCGAGCAGTACTTC. It is translated as CASSPSGGAGEQYF.

This clone was picked up a small number of times. The chain has TRBV6-6 and TRBJ1-6, with D unclear. CDR1 is MNHNY, CDR2 SVGAGI, per germline (reference sequence). CDR3 length: 11 residues. With 10 bases removed from V and 9 bases from J, the gap between germline ends came to 10 bases. DNA of the CDR3: TGTGCCACGGGCCGGGGTTCACCCCTCCACTTT. It encodes CATGRGSPLHF.

The chain recombines TRBV7-2 with TRBJ1-6; 7 bases map to TRBD1. CDR1 and CDR2 from the germline V gene are SGHTA and FQGNSA. The CDR3 consists of 14 residues. J gave up 7 bases and V 8 bases, and 8 bases lay outside the gene matches. The CDR3 coding sequence is TGTGCCAGCTCGAGGGGGCTACAAAATTCACCCCTCCACTTT. Amino acids: CASSRGLQNSPLHF.

The V call is TRBV5-1, the J call TRBJ2-1; TRBD1 is a possible D gene (6 bases). The V gene lost 4 bases and the J gene lost 3 bases, with 17 bases spanning the gap. This CDR3 region has 16 residues. CDR1 is SGHRS and CDR2 is YFSETQ in the germline V gene. CDR3: CASSGGYFRNYNEQFF. The CDR3 nucleotides read TGCGCCAGCAGCGGGGGCTATTTTAGGAACTACAATGAGCAGTTCTTC.

The chain combines TRBV7-2 with TRBJ2-5; 8 bases map to TRBD2. The junction had 5 bases not matched to a gene; V was cut back by 3 bases and J by 2 bases. The CDR3 runs 15 residues. Germline CDR1 reads SGHTA; CDR2 reads FQGNSA. In nucleotides, the CDR3 is TGTGCCAGCAGCTTGCAGGCGGGGGGTCAAGAGACCCAGTACTTC. Translated, it gives CASSLQAGGQETQYF.

This rearrangement joins TRBV29-1 to TRBJ2-3; possible D gene TRBD2, 6 bases. Looked up from germline, CDR1 is SQVTM and CDR2 is ANQGSEA. The CDR3 is made up of 13 amino acids. V was pared by 5 bases and J by 3 bases, with 12 bases between. The CDR3 DNA is TGCAGCGTTTACCTAGCGCAGACAGATACGCAGTATTTT. Translating it yields CSVYLAQTDTQYF.

The rearrangement uses TRBV6-5 and TRBJ2-1, with D perhaps matching TRBD2 (6 bases). The CDR3 loop spans 13 amino acids. Trimming removed 10 bases from V and 10 bases from J, with 20 bases in between. Germline CDR1 reads MNHEY; CDR2 reads SVGAGI. CDR3 in amino acids: CATSRRRGGEQFF. CDR3 coding DNA: TGTGCCACCTCACGACGGCGGGGTGGGGAGCAGTTCTTC.

V gene TRBV6-6 combines with J gene TRBJ1-5, with D perhaps TRBD1 (5 bases). The CDR3 is 14 amino acids. Trimming shortened V by 6 bases and J by 3 bases, and 12 bases separated the two germline ends. CDR1 MNHNY and CDR2 SVGAGI come from the germline V gene (reference sequence). This CDR3 reads CASSFDRINQPQHF. The CDR3 coding sequence is TGTGCCAGCAGCTTCGACAGAATCAATCAGCCCCAGCATTTT.

V is TRBV19 and J is TRBJ2-7; D is possibly TRBD2 (5 bases). The CDR3 runs 13 residues. CDR1 and CDR2 (germline): LNHDA, SQIVND (reference sequence). The V gene lost 3 bases and the J gene lost 4 bases, with 10 bases spanning the gap. The CDR3: CASSIARDYEQYF. CDR3 sequence (DNA): TGTGCCAGTAGTATCGCCCGGGATTACGAGCAGTACTTC.

The CDR3 protein is CASSYIGLMNTEAFF. In DNA, the CDR3 is TGTGCCAGCAGTTACATTGGGCTAATGAACACTGAAGCTTTCTTT. The chain recombines TRBV6-5 with TRBJ1-1; D uncertain. V lost 2 bases and J 0 bases, leaving 10 bases between the germline ends. This CDR3 is built from 15 residues. Per the germline V gene, CDR1 is MNHEY and CDR2 is SVGAGI.

The chain combines TRBV27 with TRBJ1-4, with D possibly being TRBD1 (6 bases). Per the germline V gene, CDR1 is MNHEY and CDR2 is SMNVEV (reference sequence). The V end was cut by 2 bases, the J end by 2 bases, with 18 bases between. The CDR3 extends over 18 amino acids. CDR3 sequence: CASSLIGSWGQTNEKLFF. The CDR3 DNA reads TGTGCCAGCAGTTTAATCGGATCCTGGGGGCAGACTAATGAAAAACTGTTTTTT. Drawing the rest from reference TRBV27 and TRBJ1-4, the complete variable domain is EAQVTQNPRYLITVTGKKLTVTCSQNMNHEYMSWYRQDPGLGLRQIYYSMNVEVTDKGDVPEGYKVSRKEKRNFPLILESPSPNQTSLYFCASSLIGSWGQTNEKLFFGSGTQLSVL.

The chain couples TRBV19 to TRBJ2-6, with D uncertain. Trimming shortened V by 3 bases and J by 0 bases, and 6 bases separated the two germline ends. Germline CDR1 is LNHDA and CDR2 is SQIVND (reference sequence). This CDR3 comprises 15 residues. The CDR3 bases are TGTGCCAGTAGTATTGTTAGCTCTGGGGCCAACGTCCTGACTTTC. Protein product: CASSIVSSGANVLTF. Using reference TRBV19 and TRBJ2-6 for the parts outside the CDR3, the full variable domain is DGGITQSPKYLFRKEGQNVTLSCEQNLNHDAMYWYRQDPGQGLRLIYYSQIVNDFQKGDIAEGYSVSREKKESFPLTVTSAQKNPTAFYLCASSIVSSGANVLTFGAGSRLTVL.

The genes are TRBV18 and TRBJ2-2; 7 bases map to TRBD1. Per the germline V gene, CDR1 is KGHSH and CDR2 is LQKENI. This CDR3 spans 16 amino acids. V lost 4 bases and J lost 1; bases outside the gene matches: 6. CDR3 nucleotide sequence: TGTGCCAGCTCACAGCCGAACAGGGGGAACACCGGGGAGCTGTTTTTT. Protein sequence: CASSQPNRGNTGELFF.

The V gene is TRBV6-5, the J gene TRBJ2-5; a weak D match, TRBD1 (5 bases). The V and J ends lost 4 bases and 9 bases respectively, with 18 bases between them. The CDR3 is made up of 14 amino acids. CDR1 MNHEY and CDR2 SVGAGI come from the germline V gene. The CDR3 sequence: CASSSQDQVGAQYF. As DNA, the CDR3 is TGTGCCAGCAGTTCCCAAGACCAAGTAGGGGCCCAGTACTTC.

V is TRBV30 and J is TRBJ1-5; a possible D gene is TRBD1 (6 bases). The CDR3 runs 16 residues. Trimming stripped 0 bases from V and 0 bases from J, with 12 bases between. Germline CDR1 reads GTSNPN; CDR2 reads SVGIG (reference sequence). CDR3 DNA sequence: TGTGCCTGGAGTGTAGCAGGGGTGTATAGCAATCAGCCCCAGCATTTT. Amino acids: CAWSVAGVYSNQPQHF. Variable domain in full (rest from reference TRBV30 and TRBJ1-5): SQTIHQWPATLVQPVGSPLSLECTVEGTSNPNLYWYRQAAGRGLQLLFYSVGIGQISSEVPQNLSASRPQDRQFILSSKKLLLSDSGFYLCAWSVAGVYSNQPQHFGDGTRLSIL.

This chain uses TRBV7-2 with TRBJ2-5; TRBD1 matches at 10 bases. The V gene's germline CDR1 is SGHTA and CDR2 FQGNSA. CDR3 length equals 15 residues. The J segment lost 5 bases and the V segment lost 5 bases, leaving 8 bases of the junction unmatched. The chain's CDR3 is CASSTDRGRVETQYF. The CDR3 coding sequence is TGTGCCAGCAGCACCGACAGGGGGCGCGTTGAGACCCAGTACTTC.

This clone occurred a few times. J is TRBJ1-2 and V is TRBV6-6; D ambiguous. This CDR3 spans 12 amino acids. The germline gives CDR1 MNHNY, CDR2 SVGAGI (reference sequence). Trimming removed 0 bases from V and 8 bases from J, with 7 bases in between. The CDR3: CASSYSHLGYTF. The CDR3, as DNA: TGTGCCAGCAGTTACTCTCATCTAGGCTACACCTTC.

V and J are TRBV15 and TRBJ1-2; TRBD1 matches 8 bases. In germline, CDR1 is LNHNV, CDR2 YYDKDF (reference sequence). CDR3 length equals 17 residues. Trimming at V came to 0 bases and at J to 4 bases, leaving 10 bases not matched to a gene. The CDR3 loop reads CATSRDHGQGISYGYTF. The CDR3 DNA sequence: TGTGCCACCAGCAGAGACCACGGACAGGGAATTAGCTATGGCTACACCTTC.